The next 9 T cell receptor beta chains were all read from a single sample in a study of T cell changes during pregnancy in multiple sclerosis. The data were produced by immunoSEQ multiplex PCR, yet TCRdb's version contains in-frame clones alone and is incomplete. Of fewer than 65,000 clones in the sample, around 90% were seen once. Sequences were derived from CD4+ T cells from peripheral blood mononuclear cells, sampled in the first trimester of pregnancy. These receptors were taken from a female donor with multiple sclerosis, enrolled in a pregnancy study.

This clone has only one observation. The rearrangement uses TRBV7-2 and TRBJ1-2, with TRBD1 matching 9 bases. This CDR3 is 15 amino acids long. V trimming: 1 base; J trimming: 8 bases; junction bases outside the gene matches: 8. Germline lookup yields CDR1 SGHTA and CDR2 FQGNSA. The CDR3 DNA reads TGTGCCAGCAGCTTAGGCGACAGGGGGTCGGAAGGCTACACCTTC. Amino acid sequence: CASSLGDRGSEGYTF.

The chain recombines TRBV14 with TRBJ1-6; TRBD1 aligns across 7 bases. The CDR3 length is 16 residues. Per germline, CDR1 SGHDN and CDR2 FVKESK. V lost 4 bases to trimming and J lost 4 bases; unmatched junction nucleotides: 7. The DNA of the CDR3 is TGTGCCAGCAGCCGCCCCCAGGGACAGTATAATTCACCCCTCCACTTT. It translates to CASSRPQGQYNSPLHF.

This clone has ten or more counts. V gene TRBV7-6 combines with J gene TRBJ2-1; 7 bases are shared with TRBD1. The germline CDR1 and CDR2 sequences are SGHVS and FNYEAQ. V lost 5 bases, J lost 5 bases, and 12 bases stayed unmatched. The CDR3 runs to 16 residues. CDR3 sequence: CASSIQGMRFDNEQFF. The CDR3, as DNA: TGTGCCAGCAGCATACAGGGGATGCGGTTTGACAATGAGCAGTTCTTC.

V gene TRBV11-2 combines with J gene TRBJ2-5; 10 positions match TRBD2. The junction had 4 bases not matched to a gene; V was cut back by 1 base and J by 5 bases. CDR1 and CDR2 (germline): SGHAT, FQNNGV. This CDR3 comprises 15 residues. The DNA of the CDR3 is TGTGCCAGCAGCTTAGTAGCGGGGGGCGGGGAGACCCAGTACTTC. It yields the protein CASSLVAGGGETQYF. Variable domain in full (rest from reference TRBV11-2 and TRBJ2-5): EAGVAQSPRYKIIEKRQSVAFWCNPISGHATLYWYQQILGQGPKLLIQFQNNGVVDDSQLPKDRFSAERLKGVDSTLKIQPAKLEDSAVYLCASSLVAGGGETQYFGPGTRLLVL.

The chain joins TRBV7-9 to TRBJ1-1, with TRBD1 matching over 7 bases. CDR3 length equals 14 residues. The germline V gene encodes CDR1 SEHNR and CDR2 FQNEAQ (reference sequence). V was clipped by 5 bases and J by 7 bases; unmatched bases: 10. The CDR3 sequence is CASSAGQWHSEAFF. Written as DNA, the CDR3 is TGTGCCAGCAGCGCGGGACAGTGGCACAGTGAAGCTTTCTTT.

The gene calls are TRBV6-5 and TRBJ1-2; TRBD1 agrees at 7 bases. With 6 bases clipped from V and 2 bases from J, the junction kept 6 bases outside the gene matches. The CDR3 runs 14 residues. Germline V gives CDR1 MNHEY, CDR2 SVGAGI. CDR3 nucleotide sequence: TGTGCCAGCAGCCTCAGACAGGGAAACTATGGCTACACCTTC. Translating it yields CASSLRQGNYGYTF.

This chain links TRBV6-6 with TRBJ1-1; possibly TRBD1 for D (5 bases). CDR3 length: 14 residues. Trimming took 4 bases from V and 0 from J, leaving 9 bases between them. Germline values: CDR1 MNHNY, CDR2 SVGAGI (reference sequence). For the CDR3, the DNA is TGTGCCAGCAGTTCAACAGGTATGAACACTGAAGCTTTCTTT. Amino acids: CASSSTGMNTEAFF.

This chain links TRBV5-4 with TRBJ1-1; the D gene is possibly TRBD1 (6 bases). V was shortened by 4 bases and J by 1 base, with 8 bases between the two germline ends. The CDR3 spans 13 residues. CDR1 and CDR2 (germline): SGHNT, YYREEE (reference sequence). CDR3 nucleotides: TGTGCCAGCAGCCAACAGGGGAACACTGAAGCTTTCTTT. It is translated as CASSQQGNTEAFF.

The chain employs TRBV5-6 and TRBJ1-2, with 8 bases that match TRBD1. The CDR3 has 17 residues. V was clipped by 0 bases and J by 5 bases; unmatched bases: 12. Germline values: CDR1 SGHDT, CDR2 YYEEEE. CDR3 region: CASSLGGSGGALYGYTF. As DNA, the CDR3 is TGTGCCAGCAGCTTGGGGGGGTCAGGGGGCGCGCTATATGGCTACACCTTC.